This TCR beta chain was identified during a study of neurological immune-mediated disorders. Time point denoted: longitudinal time-point 2. MiXCR, run by TCRdb on the 5' RACE reads, gives a single entry per CDR3 protein. The data contain around 50,000 distinct CDR3 sequences, over 10% of them singletons. Comments on this clonotype: This may stem from a read error, because a much larger clone lies one nucleotide away.

The CDR3 covers 15 residues. CDR1 SGHTA and CDR2 FQGNSA come from the germline V gene. This chain links TRBV7-2 with TRBJ2-2; the D gene could be TRBD1 or TRBD2 (5 bases each). This TCR came from a male donor with HTLV-1-associated myelopathy (HAM/TSP). Sequences were obtained from PBMCs. For the CDR3, the DNA is TGTGCAGTCGGGGCAGGGTTTAGGAGCACCGGGGAGCTGTTTTTT. The encoded protein is CAVGAGFRSTGELFF.